Listed below are T cell receptor beta chains from one sample, sequenced in a study of early T cells in non-severe SARS-CoV-2 infection. Each CDR3 protein is one row after TCRdb ran MiXCR on the 5' RACE reads. The sample has tens of thousands of distinct CDR3 sequences; more than 9% are singletons. Sequenced input: whole blood. These receptors were collected from an adult who was a healthcare worker with PCR-confirmed SARS-CoV-2 infection or an uninfected control (not recorded which). Each CDR3 is given with its conserved first and last residue.

V gene	CDR3 protein
TRBV18	CASSQGQDEEQYF
TRBV27	CASSLRGLYGYTF
TRBV11-2	CASPAGSAYNEQFF
TRBV29-1	CSVTTGGPDTQYF
TRBV6-2/TRBV6-3	CASSPAGGYSEQYF
TRBV7-9	CASSLERDGSGYTF
TRBV7-9	CASSLAGTGDEQFF
TRBV28	CASSLGDPYEQYF
TRBV5-1	CASSLDGTAFYEQYF
TRBV5-5	CASSLVRQGPNQPQHF
TRBV21-1	CASSVQGGAGVAGANVLTF
TRBV7-2	CASSSPSGVWWYGYTF
TRBV7-8	CASSVQGELYEQYF
TRBV29-1	CSVRQGMGTTEAFF
TRBV7-9	CASSHLRTGEMNTEAFF
TRBV6-5	CASSQGSGTETQYF
TRBV7-8	CASSPRRAGGLRETQYF
TRBV10-3	CAISKEPSGTGYTDTQYF